Included here is one T cell receptor (beta chain) sequence, with context. Its cognate antigen is unknown. This entry belongs to a study of PD-1 blockade in classical Hodgkin lymphoma. Every one of the patients relapsed after autologous stem cell transplantation (brentuximab vedotin exposure was variable). Measured with immunoSEQ multiplex PCR; TCRdb has only the in-frame clones, and not every one. Of under 110,000 clones detected, 85% to 90% appear once; the ten largest clones hold more than 6.5%. The CDR3 runs 18 residues. The V and J ends lost 0 bases and 1 base, in that order; junction bases with no gene match: 12. Germline lookup yields CDR1 GTSNPN and CDR2 SVGIG (reference sequence). The study's findings and limits: Significantly greater TCR diversity emerged by C4D1 in CD4+ cells but not CD8+ cells. Repertoire difference causes, possibly disease activity or prior therapy, remain undefined. Partial responders and progressors had significantly lower baseline TCR diversity. Exclusion was the outcome for patients who began nivolumab under 1 year after ASCT.

The starting material was peripheral blood mononuclear cells (PBMCs), obtained before the second cycle of nivolumab. The clonotype was recovered from a human donor with classical Hodgkin lymphoma. This chain connects TRBV30 to TRBJ1-5; 7 bases fit TRBD1. As DNA, the CDR3 is TGTGCCTGGAGTGTAACATTGTTGACAGGGTCCAGCAATCAGCCCCAGCATTTT. It yields the protein CAWSVTLLTGSSNQPQHF.